A single sample is the source of the 14 T cell receptor beta chains below, sequenced in a study of blood T cell repertoires in COVID-19. The table came from immunoSEQ multiplex PCR; TCRdb's copy has only in-frame clones and leaves some out. This table holds about 270,000 clones, 80% to 90% found once. Material for sequencing was peripheral blood. These receptors came from a woman aged 65 to 85 with acute or convalescent COVID-19.

The rearrangement uses TRBV29-1 and TRBJ2-2; D unresolved. V was pared by 0 bases and J by 0 bases, with 5 bases between. The CDR3 totals 14 residues. In germline, CDR1 is SQVTM, CDR2 ANQGSEA. CDR3 sequence reads: CSVEDSANTGELFF. Here the CDR3 DNA reads TGCAGCGTTGAAGATTCTGCGAACACCGGGGAGCTGTTTTTT.

The J gene is TRBJ1-1, the V gene TRBV7-2, with a possible D match to TRBD1 (5 bases). Germline assignment: CDR1 SGHTA and CDR2 FQGNSA. The CDR3 contains 15 residues. Trimming stripped 0 bases from V and 10 bases from J, with 18 bases between. DNA of the CDR3: TGTGCCAGCAGCTTAGCGCGTTCTCTGGTGGGGGGAGCTTTCTTT. Amino acids: CASSLARSLVGGAFF.

DNA of the CDR3: TGCGCCAGCAGCTTGGAACTACCAGCCAAAAACATTCAGTACTTC. It encodes CASSLELPAKNIQYF. The V gene is TRBV5-1, the J gene TRBJ2-4, with unresolved D. CDR1 is SGHRS, CDR2 YFSETQ, per germline. CDR3 length equals 15 residues. The ends were cut back, 0 bases at V and 0 bases at J, with 7 bases in the middle.

For this clone: The junction departs from the called germline gene at one end, perhaps through a read error. CDR3 region: CASSSDSQGTQYF. CDR3 nucleotide sequence: TGTGCCAGCAGTTCGGACAGCCAAGGGACCCAGTACTTC. The chain employs TRBV12-3 or TRBV12-4 and TRBJ2-5; D may be TRBD1 (6 bases). The CDR3 is made up of 13 amino acids.

The J gene is TRBJ1-1, the V gene TRBV5-8; 9 bases are shared with TRBD1. CDR1 is SGHTS and CDR2 is YDEGEE in the germline V gene. The CDR3 is made up of 11 amino acids. The ends lost 4 bases at V and 10 bases at J; junction bases unmatched: 2. In DNA form, the CDR3 reads TGTGCCAGCAGCGAGGACAGGGGAGCTTTCTTT. Translated, it gives CASSEDRGAFF. The full variable domain, completed using reference TRBV5-8 and TRBJ1-1, is EAGVTQSPTHLIKTRGQQATLRCSPISGHTSVYWYQQALGLGLQFLLWYDEGEERNRGNFPPRFSGRQFPNYSSELNVNALELEDSALYLCASSEDRGAFFGQGTRLTVV.

The J gene is TRBJ2-1, the V gene TRBV4-1, with 12 bases aligning to TRBD2. Germline CDR1 and CDR2: MGHRA and YSYEKL. The CDR3 is made up of 16 amino acids. V lost 2 bases, J lost 7 bases, and 6 bases stayed unmatched. The CDR3 coding sequence is TGCGCCAGCAGCCAATCCCTAGCGGGGGGGCAAAATGAGCAGTTCTTC. This gives the protein CASSQSLAGGQNEQFF.

The table lists this clone with a few counts. The CDR3 region is CASTGDQDKYNSPLHF. The CDR3 region has the DNA TGTGCCAGCACGGGGGATCAGGACAAGTATAATTCACCCCTCCACTTT. The chain carries TRBV19 and TRBJ1-6, with a tentative D call TRBD1 (5 bases). The CDR3 is made up of 16 amino acids. Trimming took off 9 bases at V and 4 bases at J, with 19 bases between the two ends. CDR1 and CDR2 from the germline V gene are LNHDA and SQIVND (reference sequence).

The chain carries TRBV15 and TRBJ1-5; TRBD1 aligns across 11 bases. This CDR3 is 14 amino acids long. Germline V gene sequence: CDR1 LNHNV, CDR2 YYDKDF (reference sequence). V shed 5 bases and J 6 bases; nucleotides not matched to a gene: 3. CDR3 amino acids: CATSGTGGIQPQHF. The CDR3 region has the DNA TGTGCCACCAGCGGGACAGGGGGGATTCAGCCCCAGCATTTT.

The V and J genes are TRBV5-8 and TRBJ2-2; D call uncertain. This CDR3 contains 15 residues. Germline lookup yields CDR1 SGHTS and CDR2 YDEGEE. Deletions cut 4 bases from V and 4 bases from J, with 14 bases between. CDR3 coding DNA: TGTGCCAGCAGCCCCCGAGGTCTGGGCACCGGGGAGCTGTTTTTT. It yields the protein CASSPRGLGTGELFF.

V and J are TRBV5-6 and TRBJ1-3, with D possibly being TRBD1 (5 bases). The V gene lost 0 bases and the J gene lost 9 bases, with 10 bases spanning the gap. CDR1 and CDR2 from the germline V gene are SGHDT and YYEEEE. The CDR3 is 13 amino acids. The CDR3 here is CASSLGQIGTIYF. In nucleotides, the CDR3 is TGTGCCAGCAGCTTGGGACAGATCGGCACCATATATTTT.

The V call is TRBV30, the J call TRBJ1-3; 7 positions agree with TRBD1. The germline V gene encodes CDR1 GTSNPN and CDR2 SVGIG (reference sequence). This CDR3 comprises 15 residues. Trimming removed 4 bases from V and 2 bases from J; junction bases left unmatched: 8. The CDR3 protein is CAWNRAGGTGNTIYF. The CDR3 DNA follows: TGTGCCTGGAATCGGGCAGGGGGGACTGGAAACACCATATATTTT.

This chain links TRBV19 with TRBJ2-7; TRBD1 agrees at 8 bases. Germline V CDR1 and CDR2: LNHDA, SQIVND (reference sequence). This CDR3 is 15 amino acids long. V lost 6 bases, J lost 2 bases, and 9 bases stayed unmatched. The CDR3 nucleotides read TGTGCCAGTAGACCCGGCGGACAGGGCACCTACGAGCAGTACTTC. Protein: CASRPGGQGTYEQYF.

DNA of the CDR3: TGTGCCAGCAGCCCCGCGGGGAACTACGAGCAGTACTTC. Its translation is CASSPAGNYEQYF. The genes are TRBV6-6 and TRBJ2-7; D is possibly TRBD2 (6 bases). This CDR3 is 13 amino acids long. CDR1 and CDR2 (germline): MNHNY, SVGAGI (reference sequence). V was pared by 6 bases and J by 3 bases, with 12 bases between.

The chain carries TRBV19 and TRBJ1-2; maybe TRBD1 (6 bases). This CDR3 has 14 residues. Germline V gene data show CDR1 as LNHDA and CDR2 as SQIVND (reference sequence). Trimming pared 3 bases from V and 0 bases from J, leaving 8 bases between. The CDR3 DNA is TGTGCCAGTAGTATGACAGGAGCTAACTATGGCTACACCTTC. Amino acid sequence: CASSMTGANYGYTF.